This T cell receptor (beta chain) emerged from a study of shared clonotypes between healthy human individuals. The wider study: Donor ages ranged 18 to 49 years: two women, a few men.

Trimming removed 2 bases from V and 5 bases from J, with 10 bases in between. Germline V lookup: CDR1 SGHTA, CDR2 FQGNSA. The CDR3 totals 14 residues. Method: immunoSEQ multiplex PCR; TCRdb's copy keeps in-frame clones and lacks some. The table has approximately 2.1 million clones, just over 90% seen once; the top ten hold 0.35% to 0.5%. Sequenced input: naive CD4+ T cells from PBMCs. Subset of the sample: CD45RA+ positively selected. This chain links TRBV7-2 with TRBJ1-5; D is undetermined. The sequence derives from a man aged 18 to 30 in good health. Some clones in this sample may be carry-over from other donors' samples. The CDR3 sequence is CASSLLGRDQPQHF. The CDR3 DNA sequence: TGTGCCAGCAGCTTACTGGGCCGGGATCAGCCCCAGCATTTT. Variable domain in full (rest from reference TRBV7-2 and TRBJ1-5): GAGVSQSPSNKVTEKGKDVELRCDPISGHTALYWYRQSLGQGLEFLIYFQGNSAPDKSGLPSDRFSAERTGGSVSTLTIQRTQQEDSAVYLCASSLLGRDQPQHFGDGTRLSIL.